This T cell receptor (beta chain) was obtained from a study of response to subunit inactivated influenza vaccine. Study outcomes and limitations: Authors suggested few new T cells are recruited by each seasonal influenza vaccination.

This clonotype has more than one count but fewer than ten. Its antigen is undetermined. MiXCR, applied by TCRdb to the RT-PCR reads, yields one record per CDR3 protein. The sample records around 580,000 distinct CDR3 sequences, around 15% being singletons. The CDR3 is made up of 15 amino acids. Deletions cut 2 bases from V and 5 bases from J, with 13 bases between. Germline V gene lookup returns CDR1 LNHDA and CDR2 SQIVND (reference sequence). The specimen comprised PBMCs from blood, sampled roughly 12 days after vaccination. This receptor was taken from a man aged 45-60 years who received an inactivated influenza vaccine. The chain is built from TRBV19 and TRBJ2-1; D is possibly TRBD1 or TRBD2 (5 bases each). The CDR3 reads CASSIIPGPHNEQFF. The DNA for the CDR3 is TGTGCCAGTAGTATAATTCCGGGACCACACAATGAGCAGTTCTTC. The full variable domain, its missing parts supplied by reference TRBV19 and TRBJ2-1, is DGGITQSPKYLFRKEGQNVTLSCEQNLNHDAMYWYRQDPGQGLRLIYYSQIVNDFQKGDIAEGYSVSREKKESFPLTVTSAQKNPTAFYLCASSIIPGPHNEQFFGPGTRLTVL.